Described below is a single T cell receptor beta chain sequence and its context. No antigen is known for it. MiXCR was run by TCRdb on the reads, yielding one entry per CDR3 protein. This table has over 300,000 distinct CDR3 sequences, over 7.5% appearing once. The data originate from a study of T cell repertoires in cytomegalovirus infection. Study-wide findings and caveats: Across the ex vivo response, the dominant clonotypes were HLA-C-restricted CMV-specific TCR beta clonotypes.

Germline V gene lookup returns CDR1 MNHEY and CDR2 SVGEGT. This CDR3 has 20 amino acids. Germline trimming cut 0 bases from V and 4 bases from J; bases unmatched to any gene: 16. The sample taken for sequencing was PBMCs. The chain carries TRBV6-2 or TRBV6-3 and TRBJ2-1; 9 bases are a match to TRBD2. This clonotype originated in a human donor in good health (CMV status not recorded). Some clones in this sample may be carry-over from other donors' samples. The CDR3 nucleotides read TGTGCCAGCAGTTACTCGAGTGGGGCGGGAGGGGTGAAAGATTACAATGAGCAGTTCTTC. It codes for CASSYSSGAGGVKDYNEQFF.